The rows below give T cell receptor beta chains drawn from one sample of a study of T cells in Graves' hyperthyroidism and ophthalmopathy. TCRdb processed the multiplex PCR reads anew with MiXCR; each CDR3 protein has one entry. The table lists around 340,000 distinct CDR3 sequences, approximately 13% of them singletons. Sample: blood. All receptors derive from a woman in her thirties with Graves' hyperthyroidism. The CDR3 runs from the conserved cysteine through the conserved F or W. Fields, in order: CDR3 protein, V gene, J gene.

CALGLVSEQYF	TRBV30	TRBJ2-7
CSARDVSGQGRSPLHF	TRBV20-1	TRBJ1-6
CSARVGQGFSPLHF	TRBV20-1	TRBJ1-6
CATSDRGAATGELFF	TRBV24-1	TRBJ2-2
CASSLADRGYGYTF	TRBV5-1	TRBJ1-2
CASSLARLGYKQYF	TRBV7-9	TRBJ2-7
CASSSPAERGNEQFF	TRBV13	TRBJ2-1
CASSRGGDNEQFF	TRBV18	TRBJ2-1
CASSYSDRGGYGYTF	TRBV6-5	TRBJ1-2
CASSFIVPLSLSFSSYNEQFF	TRBV5-5	TRBJ2-1
CASSSAGGTDTQYF	TRBV9	TRBJ2-3
CSVDRPYRGPYTF	TRBV29-1	TRBJ1-2
CASSSTGAYNEQFF	TRBV7-2	TRBJ2-1
CAWSVPGTYNEQFF	TRBV30	TRBJ2-1
CASSTREGGNIQYF	TRBV11-2	TRBJ2-4
CASSLEISSYEQYF	TRBV5-1	TRBJ2-7
CAWSVGTKQFF	TRBV30	TRBJ2-1
CASSGDRGRDEQYF	TRBV7-2	TRBJ2-7
CASSPDREYMNTEAFF	TRBV5-1	TRBJ1-1
CASSLWGGEQFF	TRBV27	TRBJ2-1
CASSVGGLQETQYF	TRBV10-2	TRBJ2-5
CASSPRDLARETQYF	TRBV28	TRBJ2-5
CASGAEGLGNTIYF	TRBV6-1	TRBJ1-3
CAISEAADTQYF	TRBV10-3	TRBJ2-3
CASSPGDHGYTF	TRBV6-1	TRBJ1-2
CASSRTSGSFGETQYF	TRBV12-3/TRBV12-4	TRBJ2-5
CASSSGPNQPQHF	TRBV7-3	TRBJ1-5
CSVVLSTASYEQYF	TRBV29-1	TRBJ2-7
CASTGGQFLRRNTEAFF	TRBV2	TRBJ1-1
CASTPTPTQYF	TRBV14	TRBJ2-5
CASSFGAEEKLFF	TRBV5-1	TRBJ1-4
CASSSDREAFF	TRBV18	TRBJ1-1
CSARVRALSSYNEQFF	TRBV20-1	TRBJ2-1
CASSDITGANYNEQFF	TRBV2	TRBJ2-1
CASSRDYQDTQYF	TRBV2	TRBJ2-3
CASSNGRSGYEQYF	TRBV7-2	TRBJ2-7
CSARSRYPQAYEQYF	TRBV20-1	TRBJ2-7